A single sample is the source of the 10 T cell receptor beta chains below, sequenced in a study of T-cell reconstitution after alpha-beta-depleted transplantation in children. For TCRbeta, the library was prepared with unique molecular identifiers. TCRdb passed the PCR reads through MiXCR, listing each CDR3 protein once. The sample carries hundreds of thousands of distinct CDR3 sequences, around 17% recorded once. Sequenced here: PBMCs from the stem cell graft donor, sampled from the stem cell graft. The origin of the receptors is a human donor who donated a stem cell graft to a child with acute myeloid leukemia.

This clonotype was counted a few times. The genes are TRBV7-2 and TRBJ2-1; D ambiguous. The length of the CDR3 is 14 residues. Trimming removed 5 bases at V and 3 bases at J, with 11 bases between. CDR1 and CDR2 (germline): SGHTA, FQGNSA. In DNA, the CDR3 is TGTGCCAGCAGCCCGAGACATCGCTACAATGAGCAGTTCTTC. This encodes CASSPRHRYNEQFF.

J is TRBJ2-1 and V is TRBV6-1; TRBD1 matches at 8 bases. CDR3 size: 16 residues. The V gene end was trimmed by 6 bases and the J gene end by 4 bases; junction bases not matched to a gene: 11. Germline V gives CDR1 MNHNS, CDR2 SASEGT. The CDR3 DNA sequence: TGTGCCAGCAGCCTCCTCTCAGGGGGCGAATACAATGAGCAGTTCTTC. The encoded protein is CASSLLSGGEYNEQFF.

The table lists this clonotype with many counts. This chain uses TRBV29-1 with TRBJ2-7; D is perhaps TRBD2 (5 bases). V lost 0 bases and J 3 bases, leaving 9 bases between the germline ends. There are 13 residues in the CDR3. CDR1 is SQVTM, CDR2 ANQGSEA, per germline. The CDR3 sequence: CSVEDGGIYEQYF. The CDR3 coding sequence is TGCAGCGTTGAAGATGGAGGAATCTACGAGCAGTACTTC.

The CDR3 bases are TGTGCCACCAGTGCCTCCATGGGACTAGCGGAAGAAGAGACCCAGTACTTC. Translation: CATSASMGLAEEETQYF. The chain carries TRBV24-1 and TRBJ2-5; 11 bases map to TRBD2. The germline V gene has CDR1 KGHDR and CDR2 SFDVKD. The V gene end was trimmed by 5 bases and the J gene end by 3 bases; junction bases not matched to a gene: 10. The CDR3 is 17 amino acids.

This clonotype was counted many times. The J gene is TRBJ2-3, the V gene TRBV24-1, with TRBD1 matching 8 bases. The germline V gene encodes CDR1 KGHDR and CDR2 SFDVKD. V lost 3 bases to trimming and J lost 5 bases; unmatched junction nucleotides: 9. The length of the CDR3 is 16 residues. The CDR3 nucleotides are TGTGCCACCAGTGATGAACCGGGACAGGCGAAAGATACGCAGTATTTT. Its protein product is CATSDEPGQAKDTQYF.

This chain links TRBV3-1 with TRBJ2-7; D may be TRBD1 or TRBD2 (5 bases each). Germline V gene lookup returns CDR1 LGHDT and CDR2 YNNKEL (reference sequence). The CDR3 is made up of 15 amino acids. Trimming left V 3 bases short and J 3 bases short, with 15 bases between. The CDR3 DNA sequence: TGTGCCAGCAGCCAGGGGGACGCCACCTTCTACGAGCAGTACGTC. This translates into CASSQGDATFYEQYV.

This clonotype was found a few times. The CDR3 loop is CASSQETGEQFF. The CDR3 nucleotides read TGCGCCAGCAGCCAAGAAACGGGTGAGCAGTTCTTC. This rearrangement joins TRBV4-1 to TRBJ2-1; D is unresolved. V was trimmed by 0 bases and J by 9 bases, leaving 6 bases between them. The CDR3 is 12 residues long. Germline assignment: CDR1 MGHRA and CDR2 YSYEKL.

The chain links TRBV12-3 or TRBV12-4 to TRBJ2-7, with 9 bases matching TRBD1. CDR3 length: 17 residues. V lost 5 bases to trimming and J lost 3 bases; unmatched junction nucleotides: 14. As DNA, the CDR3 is TGTGCCAGCAGTCCACGTCCCGGGACAGGGATCGGCTACGAGCAGTACTTC. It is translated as CASSPRPGTGIGYEQYF.

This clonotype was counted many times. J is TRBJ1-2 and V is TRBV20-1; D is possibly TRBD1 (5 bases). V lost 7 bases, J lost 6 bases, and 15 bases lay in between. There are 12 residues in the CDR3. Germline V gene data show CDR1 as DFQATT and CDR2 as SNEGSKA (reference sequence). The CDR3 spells CSVTQGDDGYTF. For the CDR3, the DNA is TGCAGTGTCACCCAGGGAGATGATGGCTACACCTTC.

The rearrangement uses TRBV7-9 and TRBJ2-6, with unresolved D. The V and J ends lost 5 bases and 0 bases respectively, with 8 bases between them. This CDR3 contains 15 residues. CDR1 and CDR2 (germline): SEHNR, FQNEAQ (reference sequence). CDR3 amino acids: CASSPVVSGANVLTF. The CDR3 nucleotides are TGTGCCAGCAGCCCCGTGGTCTCTGGGGCCAACGTCCTGACTTTC. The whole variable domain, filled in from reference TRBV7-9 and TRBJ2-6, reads DTGVSQNPRHKITKRGQNVTFRCDPISEHNRLYWYRQTLGQGPEFLTYFQNEAQLEKSRLLSDRFSAERPKGSFSTLEIQRTEQGDSAMYLCASSPVVSGANVLTFGAGSRLTVL.